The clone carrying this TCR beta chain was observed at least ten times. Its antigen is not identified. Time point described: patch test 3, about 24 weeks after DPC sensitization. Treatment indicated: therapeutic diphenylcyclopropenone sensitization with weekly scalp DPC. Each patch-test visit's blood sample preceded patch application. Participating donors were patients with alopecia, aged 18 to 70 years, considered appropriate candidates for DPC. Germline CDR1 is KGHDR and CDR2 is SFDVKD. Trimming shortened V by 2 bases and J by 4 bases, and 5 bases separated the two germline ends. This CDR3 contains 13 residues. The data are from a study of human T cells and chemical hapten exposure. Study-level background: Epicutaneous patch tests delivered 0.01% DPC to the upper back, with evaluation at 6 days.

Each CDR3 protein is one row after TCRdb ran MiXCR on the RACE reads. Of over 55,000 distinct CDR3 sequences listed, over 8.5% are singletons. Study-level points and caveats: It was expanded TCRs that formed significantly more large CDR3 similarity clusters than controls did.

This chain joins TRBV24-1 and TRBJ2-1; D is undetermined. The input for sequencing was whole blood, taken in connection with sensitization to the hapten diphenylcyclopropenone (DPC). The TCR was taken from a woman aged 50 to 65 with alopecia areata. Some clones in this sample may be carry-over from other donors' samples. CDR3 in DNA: TGTGCCACCAGTGATTCGAATTACAATGAGCAGTTCTTC. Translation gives CATSDSNYNEQFF.